The table lists the clone carrying this T cell receptor beta chain with a few counts. The data are from a study of T cells in Graves' hyperthyroidism and ophthalmopathy. A patient was excluded if there was uncontrolled infection, other autoimmune disease, pregnancy or lactation. This CDR3 has 16 residues. Unmatched junction bases numbered 11, after V lost 4 bases and J lost 2 bases. The germline V gene has CDR1 MNHEY and CDR2 SVGEGT. TCR beta CDR3 region amplification was performed from RNA transcripts. HTBI primers drove first-round RT-PCR of the TCR CDR3. TCRdb re-called the multiplex PCR reads through MiXCR, storing one row per CDR3 protein. This table holds about 520,000 distinct CDR3 sequences, around 24% found once.

The V gene is TRBV6-2 or TRBV6-3, the J gene TRBJ2-7; 7 bases are shared with TRBD1. The TCR sequence derives from a woman in her 30s with Graves' ophthalmopathy. Sequenced sample: blood. The CDR3 DNA reads TGTGCCAGCAGTTCCTCTCGACAGGGAAGAACCTACGAGCAGTACTTC. The encoded protein is CASSSSRQGRTYEQYF.